This T cell receptor (beta chain) was recovered during a study of T cells in Graves' hyperthyroidism and ophthalmopathy. The CDR3 contains 16 residues. In germline, CDR1 is MNHEY, CDR2 SMNVEV (reference sequence). V gave up 3 bases and J gave up 1 base, with 15 bases separating them. TCR beta CDR3 regions were amplified from RNA transcripts. HTBI primers were the set used in a first-round RT-PCR of the TCR CDR3. TCRdb reanalysed the multiplex PCR reads using MiXCR and keeps one entry per CDR3 protein. The table lists about half a million distinct CDR3 sequences, about 16% of them singletons. This TCR was sampled from a woman aged 25-40 years with Graves' ophthalmopathy. V and J are TRBV27 and TRBJ1-1; possibly TRBD1 for D (6 bases). Input material: blood. The CDR3 sequence is CASSLAGALTNTEAFF. CDR3 sequence (DNA): TGTGCCAGCAGTTTGGCGGGGGCGCTTACGAACACTGAAGCTTTCTTT.